These 3 T cell receptor beta chains were all obtained from the same sample, sequenced in a study of blood T cells in healthy people across ages. Together with a sample-barcoded 5' primer, a J-beta primer mix was included in a second PCR lasting about 6 to 12 cycles. TCRdb fed the 5' RACE reads into MiXCR, producing one record per CDR3 protein. The profile shows over 700,000 distinct CDR3 sequences, around 25% of them singletons. This sample also appeared in a second study, on T cells of mothers and their children.

The sequenced material came from blood. Receptors originate from a boy younger than 18 in good health.

The genes are TRBV10-3 and TRBJ2-4, with D possibly being TRBD2 (5 bases). The CDR3 contains 14 residues. With 2 bases removed from V and 5 bases from J, the gap between germline ends came to 10 bases. From germline, CDR1 is ENHRY and CDR2 SYGVKD. CDR3: CAISEGVGENIQYF. The CDR3 bases are TGTGCCATCAGTGAGGGGGTCGGGGAAAACATTCAGTACTTC.

The J gene is TRBJ2-7, the V gene TRBV7-2, with D possibly TRBD2 on 5 matching bases. V was shortened by 5 bases and J by 6 bases, with 20 bases between the two germline ends. CDR1 and CDR2 (germline): SGHTA, FQGNSA. CDR3 length: 15 residues. The CDR3 DNA sequence: TGTGCCAGCAGCCCGGAGGCATTAGTATCGTTCGAGCAGTACTTC. It yields the protein CASSPEALVSFEQYF. Combining the CDR3 with reference TRBV7-2 and TRBJ2-7 gives the whole variable domain GAGVSQSPSNKVTEKGKDVELRCDPISGHTALYWYRQSLGQGLEFLIYFQGNSAPDKSGLPSDRFSAERTGGSVSTLTIQRTQQEDSAVYLCASSPEALVSFEQYFGPGTRLTVT.

There are a few counts of this clonotype. This sequence joins TRBV6-5 and TRBJ2-5; a weak D match, TRBD1 (5 bases). This CDR3 has 15 residues. CDR1 is MNHEY, CDR2 SVGAGI, per germline. V lost 2 bases and J lost 5, with 15 bases in between. The CDR3 protein is CASSYGGRVGETQYF. The DNA of the CDR3 is TGTGCCAGCAGTTACGGTGGCAGGGTCGGGGAGACCCAGTACTTC.